These 14 T cell receptor beta chains share one sample of origin, sequenced in a study of blood T cell repertoires in COVID-19. Repertoires were generated with immunoSEQ multiplex PCR, while TCRdb's copy carries only in-frame clones and drops some. The repertoire holds approximately 270,000 clones, with about 89% as singletons. The material sequenced was PBMCs or T cells enriched from blood (not recorded which). All receptors derive from a human donor in a cohort exposed to, infected with or recovered from COVID-19 (not recorded which). The donor label of this sample is uncertain.

This sequence joins TRBV4-3 and TRBJ2-3; TRBD1 matches at 7 bases. The germline CDR1 and CDR2 sequences are LGHNA and YSLEER. This CDR3 spans 16 amino acids. V lost 5 bases and J lost 1; bases outside the gene matches: 9. The CDR3 DNA reads as TGCGCCAGCAGCTCTAACCCCGGGACAGGCACAGATACGCAGTATTTT. Translating it yields CASSSNPGTGTDTQYF.

This clone has only one observation. V and J are TRBV30 and TRBJ2-2; TRBD1 might be the D (5 bases). The CDR3 is made up of 14 amino acids. The germline V gene encodes CDR1 GTSNPN and CDR2 SVGIG (reference sequence). Trimming took off 2 bases at V and 1 base at J, with 8 bases between the two ends. CDR3 DNA: TGTGCCTGGAGTCGGACAAAGAACACCGGGGAGCTGTTTTTT. Translation gives CAWSRTKNTGELFF.

The gene calls are TRBV18 and TRBJ2-1; perhaps TRBD1 as D (6 bases). V gave up 2 bases and J gave up 4 bases, with 6 bases separating them. CDR1 and CDR2 (germline): KGHSH, LQKENI. This CDR3 comprises 13 residues. This chain's CDR3 is CASSPDRYNEQFF. In DNA form, the CDR3 reads TGTGCCAGCTCACCAGACAGGTACAATGAGCAGTTCTTC.

The chain couples TRBV7-3 to TRBJ2-3; 12 nucleotides agree with TRBD2. The germline gives CDR1 SGHTA, CDR2 FQGTGA. This CDR3 has 15 residues. Trimming took 2 bases from V and 5 from J; bases not matched to a gene: 2. CDR3 DNA: TGTGCCAGCAGCTTACTAGCGGGGGGGCTAGATACGCAGTATTTT. This gives the protein CASSLLAGGLDTQYF.

The gene calls are TRBV7-8 and TRBJ2-7, with a weak D call TRBD2 (6 bases). CDR1 is SGHVS, CDR2 FQNEAQ, per germline. V lost 3 bases, J lost 4 bases, and 19 bases lay in between. CDR3 length equals 16 residues. The CDR3 is CASSLAGRRAVYEQYF. The CDR3 coding sequence is TGTGCCAGCAGCTTGGCAGGGAGGAGAGCCGTTTACGAGCAGTACTTC. The variable domain in full, completed from reference TRBV7-8 and TRBJ2-7, reads GAGVSQSPRYKVAKRGQDVALRCDPISGHVSLFWYQQALGQGPEFLTYFQNEAQLDKSGLPSDRFFAERPEGSVSTLKIQRTQQEDSAVYLCASSLAGRRAVYEQYFGPGTRLTVT.

This chain uses TRBV3-1 (or the pseudogene TRBV3-2) with TRBJ2-3; possibly TRBD2 for D (6 bases). Per germline, CDR1 LGHDT and CDR2 YNNKEL (reference sequence). There are 18 residues in the CDR3. Between the trimmed V and J ends, which lost 1 base and 4 bases, there was a span of 21 bases. CDR3 DNA: TGTGCCAGCAGCCAAGTTCTAAGGCGGAGGGTAGGCTCAGATACGCAGTATTTT. It is translated as CASSQVLRRRVGSDTQYF.

The rearrangement joins TRBV7-2 to TRBJ2-7; D is undetermined. V was trimmed by 6 bases and J by 0 bases, leaving 12 bases between them. The germline V gene encodes CDR1 SGHTA and CDR2 FQGNSA. This CDR3 has 14 residues. CDR3 residues: CASSPLASSYEQYF. The CDR3, as DNA: TGTGCCAGCAGTCCGTTGGCTAGCTCCTACGAGCAGTACTTC.

This clone occurred once. The genes are TRBV7-6 and TRBJ1-6; D unresolved. The CDR3 totals 13 residues. V was shortened by 5 bases and J by 8 bases, with 10 bases between the two germline ends. From germline, CDR1 is SGHVS and CDR2 FNYEAQ. CDR3 DNA sequence: TGTGCCAGCAGCCTAAATTCCCATTCACCCCTCCACTTT. It codes for CASSLNSHSPLHF.

The V and J genes are TRBV4-2 and TRBJ2-3; D might be TRBD2 (6 bases). Germline-derived CDR1 and CDR2 are LGHNA and YNFKEQ. Trimming stripped 0 bases from V and 2 bases from J, with 15 bases between. This CDR3 region has 17 residues. In DNA form, the CDR3 reads TGTGCCAGCAGCCAAGAAATGTCGGGGGTCCTCACAGATACGCAGTATTTT. Protein: CASSQEMSGVLTDTQYF.

This chain connects TRBV10-3 to TRBJ1-1; D is ambiguous. CDR3 length: 12 residues. V lost 5 bases and J lost 2, with 6 bases in between. Germline CDR1 and CDR2: ENHRY and SYGVKD. The DNA for the CDR3 is TGTGCCATCAGTCAGGTTAACACTGAAGCTTTCTTT. It yields the protein CAISQVNTEAFF.

J is TRBJ1-2 and V is TRBV5-1; D perhaps matches TRBD1 (5 bases). V was pared by 2 bases and J by 3 bases, with 8 bases between. The CDR3 length is 13 residues. Per germline, CDR1 SGHRS and CDR2 YFSETQ. The CDR3 DNA reads as TGCGCCAGCAGCTTCCAGGGTGACTATGGCTACACCTTC. Amino acids: CASSFQGDYGYTF.

The rearrangement uses TRBV7-2 and TRBJ1-1; no reliable D call. V was pared by 0 bases and J by 0 bases, with 5 bases between. The CDR3 sequence is 14 residues long. Per germline, CDR1 SGHTA and CDR2 FQGNSA. DNA of the CDR3: TGTGCCAGCAGCTTAGCACGGTTGAACACTGAAGCTTTCTTT. Protein product: CASSLARLNTEAFF. Looking up the rest from reference TRBV7-2 and TRBJ1-1 gives the full variable domain: GAGVSQSPSNKVTEKGKDVELRCDPISGHTALYWYRQSLGQGLEFLIYFQGNSAPDKSGLPSDRFSAERTGGSVSTLTIQRTQQEDSAVYLCASSLARLNTEAFFGQGTRLTVV.

CDR3 sequence reads: CASSSGVSMNTEAFF. The CDR3 DNA follows: TGTGCCAGCAGTTCAGGGGTCTCCATGAACACTGAAGCTTTCTTT. The rearrangement links TRBV27 to TRBJ1-1; a possible D gene is TRBD1 (6 bases). Trimming took off 4 bases at V and 0 bases at J, with 12 bases between the two ends. The CDR3 extends over 15 amino acids. CDR1 MNHEY and CDR2 SMNVEV come from the germline V gene (reference sequence).

This chain uses TRBV6-5 with TRBJ2-5, with D uncertain. CDR1 MNHEY and CDR2 SVGAGI come from the germline V gene. The CDR3 totals 14 residues. The V end was cut by 2 bases, the J end by 2 bases, with 9 bases between. CDR3 region: CASSYPGSQETQYF. CDR3 nucleotides: TGTGCCAGCAGTTACCCCGGGTCACAAGAGACCCAGTACTTC.